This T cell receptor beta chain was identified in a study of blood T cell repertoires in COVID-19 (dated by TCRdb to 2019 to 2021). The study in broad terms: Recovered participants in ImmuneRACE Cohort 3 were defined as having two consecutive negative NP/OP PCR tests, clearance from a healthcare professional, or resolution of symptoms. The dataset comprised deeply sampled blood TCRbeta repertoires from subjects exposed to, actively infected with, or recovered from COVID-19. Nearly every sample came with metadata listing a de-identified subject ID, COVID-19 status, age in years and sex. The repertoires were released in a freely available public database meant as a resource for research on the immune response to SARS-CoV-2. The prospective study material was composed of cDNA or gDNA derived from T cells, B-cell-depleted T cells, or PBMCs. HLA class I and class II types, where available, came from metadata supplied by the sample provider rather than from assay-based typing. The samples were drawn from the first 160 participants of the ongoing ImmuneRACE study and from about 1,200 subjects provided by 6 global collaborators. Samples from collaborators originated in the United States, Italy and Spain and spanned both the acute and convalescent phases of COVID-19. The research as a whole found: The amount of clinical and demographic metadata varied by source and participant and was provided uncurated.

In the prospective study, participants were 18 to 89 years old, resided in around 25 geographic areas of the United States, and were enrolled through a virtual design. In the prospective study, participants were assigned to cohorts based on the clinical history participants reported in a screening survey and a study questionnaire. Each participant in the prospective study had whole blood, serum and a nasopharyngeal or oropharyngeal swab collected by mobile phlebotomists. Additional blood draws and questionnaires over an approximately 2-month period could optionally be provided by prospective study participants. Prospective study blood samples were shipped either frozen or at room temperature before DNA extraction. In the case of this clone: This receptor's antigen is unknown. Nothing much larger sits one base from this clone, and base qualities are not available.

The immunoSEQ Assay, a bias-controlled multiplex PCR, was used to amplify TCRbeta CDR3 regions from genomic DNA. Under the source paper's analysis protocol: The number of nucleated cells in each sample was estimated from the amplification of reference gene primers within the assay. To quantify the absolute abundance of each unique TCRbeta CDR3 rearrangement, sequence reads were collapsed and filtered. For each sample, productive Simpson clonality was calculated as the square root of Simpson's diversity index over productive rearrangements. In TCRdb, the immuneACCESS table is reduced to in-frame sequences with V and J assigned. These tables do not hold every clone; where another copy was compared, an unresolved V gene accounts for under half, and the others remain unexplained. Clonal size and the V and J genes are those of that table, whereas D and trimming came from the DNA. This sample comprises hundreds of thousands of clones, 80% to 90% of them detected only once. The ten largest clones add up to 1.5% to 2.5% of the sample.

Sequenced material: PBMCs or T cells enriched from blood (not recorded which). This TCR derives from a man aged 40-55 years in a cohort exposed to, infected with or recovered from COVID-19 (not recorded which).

The DNA is TGCAGCGTTGAAGGGACAGGGGGTCAGCCCCAGCATTTT. It encodes CSVEGTGGQPQHF. In this chain, TRBV29-1 is recombined with TRBJ1-5; TRBD1 matches 10 bases in the middle. The CDR3 runs 13 amino acids, cysteine and phenylalanine included. Only the CDR3 DNA stays, 39 bases, in frame from base 1. Trimming removed 1 base from V and 6 bases from J; the gene matches leave 0 bases unexplained. In the germline V gene, CDR1 corresponds to SQVTM and CDR2 to ANQGSEA.